This T cell receptor beta chain was sequenced for a study of T cell responses to AZD1222 COVID-19 vaccine. Concerning this clone: What it recognizes is unknown.

Points from the study as a whole: Spike-specific TCRs gained breadth and depth after people received two AZD1222 doses. Most donors were white British and more were female, and clonal diversity was possibly underestimated.

The CDR3 length is 17 residues. TCRdb keeps only in-frame clones here, not all; method: immunoSEQ multiplex PCR. The data contain 56,000 or so clones, approximately 85% of them singletons. This clonotype originated in an adult in good health. The sequenced sample was peripheral blood, obtained on day 0 of AZD1222 vaccination. The chain carries TRBV21-1 and TRBJ2-7; the table's D call TRBD2 went unverified against the DNA. TRBV21-1 is deemed a pseudogene. The CDR3: CASSQTLGGGYSYEQYF. The CDR3 nucleotides read TGTGCCAGCAGTCAAACATTGGGCGGGGGGTACTCCTACGAGCAGTACTTC.